The T cell receptor beta chain described here comes from a study of PD-1 blockade in classical Hodgkin lymphoma. Study-wide findings and caveats: Complete responders entered with baseline diversity on par with newly diagnosed patients, the results showed. With CD4+ cells, TCR diversity rose significantly by C4D1, but not with CD8+ cells.

On this clone: Its matching antigen is unknown.

Generated by immunoSEQ multiplex PCR, the TCRdb table keeps only in-frame clones and is missing some. The table records 10,000 to 15,000 clones, about 79% of them present only once. The time point was: cycle 4 day 1 (C4D1), after 5 to 7 weeks of nivolumab. Every patient relapsed after autologous stem cell transplantation, and brentuximab vedotin exposure varied. Magnetic negative selection served to purify CD4+ T cells out of PBMCs that had been thawed. This sequence was found in a human donor with classical Hodgkin lymphoma. The sample in question was CD4+ T cells from blood, obtained before the fourth cycle of nivolumab.

The chain's CDR3 is CGRGGAGVNSEQFF. CDR3 in DNA: TGTGGAAGGGGGGGAGCGGGAGTGAATAGTGAGCAGTTCTTC. The chain joins TRBV30 to TRBJ2-1; 8 bases match TRBD2. The CDR3 is made up of 14 amino acids. Germline lookup yields CDR1 GTSNPN and CDR2 SVGIG (reference sequence).